This T cell receptor beta chain was captured in a study of cytomegalovirus exposure and HLA in healthy donors (dated by TCRdb to about 2017). Regarding the complete study: An earlier analysis of approximately 550 of the donors reported more than 250 Gb of sequence data and around 110 million unique TCR beta sequences from 150 million to 200 million T cells. The study combined high-throughput TCR immunosequencing, statistical association of individual TCRs with disease status, and machine learning to predict cytomegalovirus infection status. In an earlier analysis of 550 to 700 of the donors, high-throughput TCR beta sequencing was used to judge whether each TCR beta V gene segment behaved as functional or pseudogenic. HLA typing covered class I and class II loci at four-digit resolution. Rather than drawing on any new phenotypic data, the later analysis identified candidate immune exposures from TCR beta sequences and the way those sequences occurred across donors. A later genetic analysis used genome-wide SNP genotypes for about 60% of the roughly 670 donors, treating that subset as a discovery cohort. Donor age, sex, ethnicity and CMV serostatus were compiled alongside the repertoire data. The study used immunosequencing to profile the T cell repertoires of approximately 640 subjects and linked those repertoires to cytomegalovirus serostatus. All discovery cohort repertoires had been generated using a single sequencing platform. The number of typed donors differed by locus: about 620-630 for A, B, C, DRB1 and DQB1; approximately 540 for DQA1; approximately 600 for DPA1; and about 450 for DPB1. Several DR-DQ haplotypes were handled as single units for association and clustering because linkage in the cohort was strong. In a later analysis, previously published TCR beta repertoires from some 640 donors were re-analyzed and high-resolution HLA genotyping was added so that TCR occurrence patterns could be studied. The study aimed to test whether signatures of past pathogen exposure could be identified by cataloging public T cell receptors. Among about 360 genotyped donors of the cohort, an average of around 240,000 unique TCR beta nucleotide sequences were sequenced per donor, around 20% of them non-productive. Of the 398 genotyped donors, 65% to 90% were placed in the genetic ancestry cluster associated with self-reported Caucasian donors. An early release covering roughly 640 HLA-typed donors comprised about 300 gigabases of sequencing data and 65 million to 100 million unique TCR sequences. Besides the first cohort of more than 650 subjects, a separate validation cohort made up of 95 to 150 different subjects was used.

Remarks on this clone: What antigen it recognizes has not been identified. Base qualities are missing; no much larger clone stands one base away.

The CDR3 numbers 18 residues from cysteine through phenylalanine. Only the CDR3 part of the read is kept: 54 bases, read in frame from the first base. The germline V gene sets CDR1 to SGHAT and CDR2 to FQNNGV. Relative to germline, V is missing 6 bases and J is missing 4 bases, with 14 bases of the junction outside any gene match. The cohort consisted of approximately 670 healthy bone marrow donors. At the time of sampling, every cohort member was nominally healthy, though immune exposures that went unrecorded were likely present. The donor was CMV seronegative and belonged to the group of around 400 seronegative cohort members. Every donor gave a peripheral blood sample, and the peripheral blood mononuclear cells from that sample were used for TCR beta sequencing. Genomic DNA extraction from the blood cell samples was performed with the Qiagen DNeasy Blood Extraction Kit. Library method: the immunoSEQ multiplex PCR assay. For the multiplex PCR, a mixture combining 60 forward primers for TCR Vbeta segments and 13 reverse primers for TCR Jbeta segments was used. Amplification of the CDR3 region of rearranged TCR beta genes was performed with a multiplex PCR assay on genomic DNA. Amplified TCR beta libraries were sequenced as 87-base-pair reads on the Illumina HiSeq System. Per the original workflow: Across the 600 to 700 repertoires, a later analysis counted 60 million to 90 million unique TCR beta chains, around 11 million of which were shared by at least two donors. To remove PCR and sequencing errors, raw reads were error-corrected and collapsed into unique sequences using a nearest-neighbor algorithm that merged closely related sequences. CDR3 sequences were aligned to IMGT reference sequences to assign V, D and J gene segments. For a sequence to be retained, at least a six-nucleotide match to both a V gene segment and a J gene segment was required. Rearrangements were classified as productive when the CDR3 lacked stop codons and remained in frame with V and J, and all other rearrangements were classified as non-productive. CDR3 was defined by IMGT convention, running from the second conserved V-encoded cysteine to the conserved J-encoded phenylalanine. The earlier analysis of fewer than 700 of the donors excluded sequences that lacked an unambiguous match to a single V gene segment. An earlier analysis of some 500 of the donors classified V segments as functional when productive rearrangements were above 56.7% and as segregating when the standard deviation between donors was above 5%. A statistical classification framework was built for diagnosing cytomegalovirus status from the catalog of TCR beta chain sequences. In a later analysis, TCR nucleotide sequences were compared against IMGT/GENE-DB human TR gene sequences so that V and J genes could be assigned. A later analysis assigned CDR3 sequences and most-parsimonious VDJ recombination scenarios with the TCRdist pipeline. In a later analysis, each TCR beta chain was defined by its CDR3 amino acid sequence together with its V-gene family, and reads lacking a unique V-gene family were excluded. A later analysis removed over 500 highly shared, low-generation-probability nucleotide sequences to deal with suspected cross-contamination and a sequencing artifact. In a later analysis, a clonal expansion index for each public chain was calculated from normalized within-repertoire ranks of inferred template counts. Generation probabilities in a later analysis came from a VDJ recombination model fitted to out-of-frame rearrangements, and those results were checked against IGoR. Hypergeometric tests were used in a later analysis to score TCR-TCR, TCR-HLA and TCR-CMV co-occurrence, with a repertoire-size bias correction applied to the TCR pairs. False discovery rates were estimated in a later analysis by permuting HLA or CMV assignments 20 times. In a later analysis, co-occurring TCRs were grouped using DBSCAN, and TCRdist sequence similarity was added for clustering within HLA-allele-positive subsets. Repertoires with fewer than 30,000 or more than 120,000 public chains were left out of co-occurrence clustering, as were a handful of repertoires with anomalous nucleotide sharing. As stored in TCRdb, this immuneACCESS dataset retains in-frame rearrangements with V and J assigned. A fraction of the clones does not appear; measured against another copy, unresolved V genes explain less than half of the discrepancy, and the remainder lacks a known reason. The V and J calls and clone size come from that table; D and trimming were worked out from the DNA. Counted in this sample were around 140,000 clones; 77% of them appeared once. Roughly 3.8% of the sample belongs to the ten largest clones.

Study-wide findings and limitations: In an earlier analysis of some 500 of the donors, most TCR beta V segments appeared in productive rearrangements about 87% or about 30% of the time, broadly matching IMGT annotations. According to a later analysis, most CMV-associated TCR beta chains appeared to be HLA-restricted, and the HLA associations seemed to be driven largely by CMV exposure. Most TCR sequences were seen in very few donors, while some public TCRs were found in many individuals. The authors suggested that the approach could potentially be generalized to other disease states and immunological phenotypes. The study gave a list of 150 to 200 TCR beta chains associated with cytomegalovirus. A later analysis found that HLA-associated TCR beta chains were more clonally expanded and had lower generation probabilities than equally common non-associated chains. The presence/absence analyses assumed that sequencing depth was roughly uniform across donors, and that assumption may not be true. According to a later genetic analysis, donors in an Asian-associated ancestry cluster had fewer N-insertions in productive TCRs than the approximately 670-donor mean. Three of the identified cytomegalovirus-associated TCR beta chains were confirmed in vitro to be specific for cytomegalovirus antigens. A later analysis reported that several top co-occurrence clusters appeared linked to parvovirus B19, influenza, CMV and Epstein-Barr virus. Because HLA typing was missing for some donors at each locus, association tests included only the typed subset. The classifier was reported to diagnose cytomegalovirus status with high specificity and sensitivity in both the original and validation cohorts. The sequencing pipeline was judged likely to have produced a cluster of highly shared sequence variants as a technical artifact. Assigning TCR associations to individual alleles was difficult when HLA alleles, especially DR and DQ, strongly co-occurred. Only TCR beta chains were sequenced in this cohort, and the absence of alpha or paired-chain data limited detectable features. A later genetic analysis associated a missense DCLRE1C variant with V-gene and J-gene trimming of TCR beta chains, and an independent cohort replicated the association. Correlated functional status among segregating V segments might be attributable to linkage disequilibrium, but an unknown experimental factor could not be ruled out. Fewer than 20 rarely observed V segments, including chromosome 9 orphons, were excluded from the earlier analysis of about 610 of the donors because counts were too low. Immune exposure information for the cohort was limited to CMV serostatus. At a false discovery rate of 0.05, a later analysis linked some 17,000 TCR beta sequences to specific HLA alleles. Because the 87-base-pair reads could not distinguish some IMGT-functional V segments, including TRBV6-2 and TRBV6-3, those segments were excluded. A further reported finding was that TCR beta sequences accurately predicted the HLA-A and HLA-B alleles for most subjects in the first cohort. According to a later analysis, TCR association rates differed among HLA loci, with DRB1 alleles showing the most associated TCRs and HLA-C alleles showing the fewest.

This receptor was obtained from a male donor in good health and CMV-seronegative. In this chain, TRBV11-2 is recombined with TRBJ2-2, and 10 junctional nucleotides match TRBD1. What was sequenced was PBMCs. The nucleotide sequence reads as follows: TGTGCCAGCAGAGGGAGACAGGGGGCTCCCAAAGCCACCGGGGAGCTGTTTTTT. Its coded protein is CASRGRQGAPKATGELFF.